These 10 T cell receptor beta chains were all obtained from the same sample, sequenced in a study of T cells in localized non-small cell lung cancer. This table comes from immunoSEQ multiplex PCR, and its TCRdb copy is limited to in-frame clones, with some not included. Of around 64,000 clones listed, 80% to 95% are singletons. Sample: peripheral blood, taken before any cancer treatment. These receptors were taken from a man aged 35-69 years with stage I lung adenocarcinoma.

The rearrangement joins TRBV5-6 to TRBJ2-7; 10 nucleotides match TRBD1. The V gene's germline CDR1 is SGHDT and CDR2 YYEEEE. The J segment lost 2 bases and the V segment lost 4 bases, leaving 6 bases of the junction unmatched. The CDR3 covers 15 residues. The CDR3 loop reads CASSPRGQGAYEQYF. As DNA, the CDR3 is TGTGCCAGCAGCCCTAGAGGACAGGGGGCCTACGAGCAGTACTTC.

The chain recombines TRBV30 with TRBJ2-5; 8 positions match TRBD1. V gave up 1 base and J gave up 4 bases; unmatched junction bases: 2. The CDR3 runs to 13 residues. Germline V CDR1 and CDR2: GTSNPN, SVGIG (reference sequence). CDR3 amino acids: CAWSETGVETQYF. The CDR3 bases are TGTGCCTGGAGTGAGACAGGGGTAGAGACCCAGTACTTC.

The CDR3 DNA sequence: TGCAGCGTCGGGGGCCCTCAAGGAGAGACCCAGTACTTC. It yields the protein CSVGGPQGETQYF. The chain couples TRBV29-1 to TRBJ2-5; D assignment may be TRBD1 or TRBD2 (6 bases each). The CDR3 contains 13 residues. V was trimmed by 6 bases and J by 4 bases, leaving 15 bases between them. Germline CDR1 reads SQVTM; CDR2 reads ANQGSEA. Using reference TRBV29-1 and TRBJ2-5 for the parts outside the CDR3, the full variable domain is SAVISQKPSRDICQRGTSLTIQCQVDSQVTMMFWYRQQPGQSLTLIATANQGSEATYESGFVIDKFPISRPNLTFSTLTVSNMSPEDSSIYLCSVGGPQGETQYFGPGTRLLVL.

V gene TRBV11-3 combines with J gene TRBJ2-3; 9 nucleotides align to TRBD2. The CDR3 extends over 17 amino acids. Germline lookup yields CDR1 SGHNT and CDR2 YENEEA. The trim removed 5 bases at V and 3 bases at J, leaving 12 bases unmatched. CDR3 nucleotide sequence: TGTGCCAGCAGCCATTACCTTAGCGGGAGTCTAACAGATACGCAGTATTTT. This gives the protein CASSHYLSGSLTDTQYF.

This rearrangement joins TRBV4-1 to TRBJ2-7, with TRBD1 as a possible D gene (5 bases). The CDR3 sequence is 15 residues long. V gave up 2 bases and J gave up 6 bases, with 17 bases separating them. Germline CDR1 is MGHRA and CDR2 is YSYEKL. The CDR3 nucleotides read TGCGCCAGCAGCCAACAGTATAACCGAAGGGGCGAGCAGTACTTC. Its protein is CASSQQYNRRGEQYF.

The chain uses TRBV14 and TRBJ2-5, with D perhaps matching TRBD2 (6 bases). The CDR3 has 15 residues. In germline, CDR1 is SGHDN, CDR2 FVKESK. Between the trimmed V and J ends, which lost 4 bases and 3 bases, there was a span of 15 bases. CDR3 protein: CASSPQEGLEETQYF. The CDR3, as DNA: TGTGCCAGCAGCCCACAGGAGGGACTGGAAGAGACCCAGTACTTC.

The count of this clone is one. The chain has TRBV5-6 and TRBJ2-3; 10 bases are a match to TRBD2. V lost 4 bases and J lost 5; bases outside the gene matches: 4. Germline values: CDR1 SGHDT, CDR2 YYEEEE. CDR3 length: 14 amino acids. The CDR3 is CASSLLAGQDTQYF. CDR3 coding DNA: TGTGCCAGCAGCCTACTAGCGGGACAAGATACGCAGTATTTT.

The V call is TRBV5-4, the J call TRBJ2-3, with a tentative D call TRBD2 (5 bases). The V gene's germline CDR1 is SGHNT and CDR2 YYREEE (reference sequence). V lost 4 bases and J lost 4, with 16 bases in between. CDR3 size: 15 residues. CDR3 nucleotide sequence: TGTGCCAGCAGCCAAGGACTCAACTCAGCAGATACGCAGTATTTT. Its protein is CASSQGLNSADTQYF.

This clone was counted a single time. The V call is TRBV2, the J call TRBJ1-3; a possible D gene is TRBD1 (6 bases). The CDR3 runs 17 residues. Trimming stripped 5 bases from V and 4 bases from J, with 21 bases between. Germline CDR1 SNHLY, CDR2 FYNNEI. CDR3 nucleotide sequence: TGTGCCAGCAGTTCGCGAACAGGGACCTTTGGGGGAAACACCATATATTTT. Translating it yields CASSSRTGTFGGNTIYF.

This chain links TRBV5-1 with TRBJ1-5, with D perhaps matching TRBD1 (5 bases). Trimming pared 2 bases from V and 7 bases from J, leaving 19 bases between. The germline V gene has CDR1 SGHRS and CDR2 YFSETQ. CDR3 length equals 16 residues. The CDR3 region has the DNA TGCGCCAGCAGCTTATTCCCGCAGGGTCTGGAACAGCCCCAGCATTTT. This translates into CASSLFPQGLEQPQHF.